This TCR beta chain came from a study of T cell responses to AZD1222 COVID-19 vaccine. Broader study findings: It should be noted that donors were predominantly white British and more often female, and clonal diversity was possibly underestimated. Spike-specific TCR depth and breadth grew after two AZD1222 doses. Spike-wide vaccine-associated CD4 TCRs dominated at 160-218 and 743-854.

TCRdb keeps only in-frame clones here, not all; method: immunoSEQ multiplex PCR. In the table there are roughly 86,000 clones, around 91% of which are singletons. This CDR3 is 16 amino acids long. Deletions cut 4 bases from V and 2 bases from J, with 16 bases between. CDR1 and CDR2 (germline): LGHNA, YSLEER. As concerns this clone: Its antigen is still unknown.

This receptor was obtained from an adult in good health. The chain links TRBV4-3 to TRBJ2-3, with a possible D match to TRBD1 (5 bases). This sample comprised peripheral blood, obtained on day 0 of AZD1222 vaccination. The CDR3 DNA reads as TGCGCCAGCAGCCTGCTAGGGGTCGGTGTCACAGATACGCAGTATTTT. It encodes CASSLLGVGVTDTQYF.